The 27 T cell receptor beta chains below come from one sample, sequenced in a study of blood T cell repertoires in COVID-19. Generated by immunoSEQ multiplex PCR, the TCRdb table keeps only in-frame clones and is missing some. The sample shows roughly 150,000 clones, 88% of them seen only once. The sequencing input was peripheral blood. These receptors were obtained from a woman in her 70s with acute or convalescent COVID-19.

This chain connects TRBV6-2 or TRBV6-3 to TRBJ2-5; TRBD2 matches 12 bases. CDR3 length: 15 residues. From germline, CDR1 is MNHEY and CDR2 SVGEGT. V lost 6 bases, J lost 2 bases, and 4 bases stayed unmatched. This CDR3 is CASSSLAGGQETQYF. For the CDR3, the DNA is TGTGCCAGCAGCTCACTAGCGGGGGGTCAAGAGACCCAGTACTTC.

There are a few counts of this clone. The chain links TRBV7-2 to TRBJ1-2, with D tentatively TRBD1 (6 bases). Trimming removed 0 bases at V and 2 bases at J, with 10 bases between. This CDR3 comprises 15 residues. Germline V gives CDR1 SGHTA, CDR2 FQGNSA. CDR3 region: CASSLASGGNYGYTF. DNA for the CDR3: TGTGCCAGCAGCTTAGCTTCGGGGGGCAACTATGGCTACACCTTC.

The V gene is TRBV4-1, the J gene TRBJ2-2; D not certain. Germline CDR1 reads MGHRA; CDR2 reads YSYEKL. V dropped 3 bases and J dropped 4 bases, with 3 bases sitting between them. This CDR3 is built from 12 residues. CDR3 protein: CASSHFTGELFF. The CDR3 region has the DNA TGCGCCAGCAGCCACTTCACCGGGGAGCTGTTTTTT.

The rearrangement links TRBV6-5 to TRBJ2-7, with 7 bases that match TRBD2. V was clipped by 8 bases and J by 1 base; unmatched bases: 8. The CDR3 spans 14 residues. Per the germline V gene, CDR1 is MNHEY and CDR2 is SVGAGI. This CDR3 is CASESGTLSYEQYF. The CDR3 coding sequence is TGTGCCAGCGAAAGCGGGACCCTTTCCTACGAGCAGTACTTC.

The chain carries TRBV9 and TRBJ2-1; TRBD2 aligns across 11 bases. Germline loops: CDR1 SGDLS, CDR2 YYNGEE. The CDR3 sequence is 15 residues long. V was clipped by 3 bases and J by 4 bases; unmatched bases: 3. The CDR3 here is CASSATSGTYNEQFF. The CDR3, as DNA: TGTGCCAGCAGCGCGACTAGCGGGACATACAATGAGCAGTTCTTC.

This sequence joins TRBV15 and TRBJ2-2, with 13 bases identical to TRBD2. The germline CDR1 and CDR2 sequences are LNHNV and YYDKDF (reference sequence). This CDR3 comprises 14 residues. With V trimmed by 5 bases and J by 6 bases, 0 bases remained unmatched. For the CDR3, the DNA is TGTGCCACCAGCGGGACTAGCGGGGCCGGGGAGCTGTTTTTT. It specifies CATSGTSGAGELFF.

The chain has TRBV28 and TRBJ1-5; 8 nucleotides line up with TRBD1. From germline, CDR1 is MDHEN and CDR2 SYDVKM. The V segment lost 2 bases and the J segment 7 bases; nucleotides outside the gene matches: 4. CDR3 length: 14 amino acids. The chain's CDR3 is CASSLMDRDQPQHF. The CDR3, as DNA: TGTGCCAGCAGTTTAATGGACAGGGACCAGCCCCAGCATTTT. Full variable domain (outside the CDR3, taken from reference TRBV28 and TRBJ1-5): DVKVTQSSRYLVKRTGEKVFLECVQDMDHENMFWYRQDPGLGLRLIYFSYDVKMKEKGDIPEGYSVSREKKERFSLILESASTNQTSMYLCASSLMDRDQPQHFGDGTRLSIL.

The V call is TRBV19, the J call TRBJ1-2; D may be TRBD1 (6 bases). V lost 5 bases and J lost 3, with 13 bases in between. Germline V gives CDR1 LNHDA, CDR2 SQIVND (reference sequence). The length of the CDR3 is 14 residues. CDR3 nucleotide sequence: TGTGCCAGTAGTCACAGGGTTATGGACTATGGCTACACCTTC. This translates into CASSHRVMDYGYTF.

The rearrangement links TRBV19 to TRBJ1-5; perhaps TRBD1 as D (6 bases). Germline V lookup: CDR1 LNHDA, CDR2 SQIVND (reference sequence). This CDR3 is 17 amino acids long. V shed 1 base and J shed 0 bases, with 13 bases lying between them. The CDR3 DNA reads TGTGCCAGTAGTATAGGGGGGGGCGCCTATAGCAATCAGCCCCAGCATTTT. Its translation is CASSIGGGAYSNQPQHF.

The genes are TRBV19 and TRBJ2-7; possibly TRBD1 for D (6 bases). This CDR3 contains 15 residues. CDR1 LNHDA and CDR2 SQIVND come from the germline V gene (reference sequence). Trimming left V 5 bases short and J 1 base short, with 15 bases between. The DNA of the CDR3 is TGTGCCAGTAGTCATGGGGGACACTTTTCCTACGAGCAGTACTTC. Translating gives CASSHGGHFSYEQYF.

This sequence joins TRBV24-1 and TRBJ2-1, with a weak D call TRBD1 (5 bases). V dropped 4 bases and J dropped 5 bases, with 14 bases sitting between them. Germline assignment: CDR1 KGHDR and CDR2 SFDVKD. The CDR3 sequence is 15 residues long. In nucleotides, the CDR3 is TGTGCCACCAGTGACCCACTGACAGCACACAATGAGCAGTTCTTC. Its translation: CATSDPLTAHNEQFF.

The chain uses TRBV7-2 and TRBJ2-3; D might be TRBD2 (5 bases). CDR1 SGHTA and CDR2 FQGNSA come from the germline V gene. This CDR3 contains 15 residues. Trimming shortened V by 3 bases and J by 1 base, and 11 bases separated the two germline ends. This chain's CDR3 is CASSLRVSGTDTQYF. The CDR3 DNA follows: TGTGCCAGCAGCTTGAGGGTGAGTGGCACAGATACGCAGTATTTT.

For the CDR3, the DNA is TGTGCCAGCAGTTATAATCGGGTTGGGGGCGCCTACGAGCAGTACTTC. This encodes CASSYNRVGGAYEQYF. This sequence joins TRBV27 and TRBJ2-7, with D tentatively TRBD1 (6 bases). Germline V CDR1 and CDR2: MNHEY, SMNVEV (reference sequence). The CDR3 runs to 16 residues. V was pared by 4 bases and J by 2 bases, with 18 bases between.

The J gene is TRBJ2-7, the V gene TRBV27, with 10 bases matching TRBD1. Germline-derived CDR1 and CDR2 are MNHEY and SMNVEV (reference sequence). The V segment lost 2 bases and the J segment 7 bases; nucleotides outside the gene matches: 8. CDR3 size: 15 residues. CDR3 DNA: TGTGCCAGCAGTTTAATAGGGACAGGGGACCCAGAGCAGTACTTC. Translated: CASSLIGTGDPEQYF.

The chain is built from TRBV15 and TRBJ1-2; D remains ambiguous. The CDR3 runs to 16 residues. From germline, CDR1 is LNHNV and CDR2 YYDKDF (reference sequence). V gave up 3 bases and J gave up 2 bases, with 16 bases separating them. Here the CDR3 DNA reads TGTGCCACCAGCAGCGGAATCGGGATTGGAAACTATGGCTACACCTTC. This translates into CATSSGIGIGNYGYTF. Looking up the rest from reference TRBV15 and TRBJ1-2 gives the full variable domain: DAMVIQNPRYQVTQFGKPVTLSCSQTLNHNVMYWYQQKSSQAPKLLFHYYDKDFNNEADTPDNFQSRRPNTSFCFLDIRSPGLGDTAMYLCATSSGIGIGNYGYTFGSGTRLTVV.

The gene calls are TRBV18 and TRBJ1-3; perhaps TRBD1 as D (5 bases). The V and J ends lost 4 bases and 0 bases respectively, with 7 bases between them. In germline, CDR1 is KGHSH, CDR2 LQKENI. This CDR3 region has 14 residues. The DNA for the CDR3 is TGTGCCAGCTCACTGACAGACTCTGGAAACACCATATATTTT. It encodes CASSLTDSGNTIYF.

The chain carries TRBV7-2 and TRBJ1-1; 7 bases align to TRBD1. The V gene end was trimmed by 8 bases and the J gene end by 1 base; junction bases not matched to a gene: 4. The CDR3 length is 13 residues. Germline V lookup: CDR1 SGHTA, CDR2 FQGNSA. The CDR3 nucleotides are TGTGCCAGCGGAGGACAGGCGAACACTGAAGCTTTCTTT. Its protein is CASGGQANTEAFF.

The V call is TRBV19, the J call TRBJ1-5; 9 positions agree with TRBD1. The length of the CDR3 is 15 residues. CDR1 is LNHDA and CDR2 is SQIVND in the germline V gene (reference sequence). The ends lost 2 bases at V and 4 bases at J; junction bases unmatched: 3. In DNA, the CDR3 is TGTGCCAGTAGTATACTAGGGACAGGGAATCAGCCCCAGCATTTT. As protein: CASSILGTGNQPQHF.

The table lists this clone with a count of one. V is TRBV5-1 and J is TRBJ1-5; D is perhaps TRBD1 (5 bases). Germline V gene lookup returns CDR1 SGHRS and CDR2 YFSETQ. CDR3 length equals 14 residues. V lost 0 bases, J lost 7 bases, and 11 bases lay in between. The CDR3 DNA sequence: TGCGCCAGCAGCTTGGGACAGCCAGGGCAGCCCCAGCATTTT. Its translation is CASSLGQPGQPQHF.

The rearrangement links TRBV10-2 to TRBJ2-4, with 16 bases that match TRBD2. CDR3 length equals 18 residues. The junction had 9 bases not matched to a gene; V was cut back by 2 bases and J by 8 bases. Germline V gene sequence: CDR1 WSHSY, CDR2 SAAADI. In nucleotides, the CDR3 is TGCGCCAGCAGTGAGCACGGGACTAGCGGGGGGGCTAGGGACATTCAGTACTTC. It codes for CASSEHGTSGGARDIQYF.

This rearrangement joins TRBV13 to TRBJ2-7; 11 nucleotides line up with TRBD2. From germline, CDR1 is PRHDT and CDR2 FYEKMQ (reference sequence). Trimming cost V 3 bases and J 0 bases; bases outside gene matches: 13. This CDR3 spans 19 amino acids. CDR3 loop: CASSFASGGPFSSSYEQYV. CDR3 nucleotide sequence: TGTGCCAGCAGCTTCGCTAGCGGGGGGCCCTTCTCGAGCTCCTACGAGCAGTACGTC.

This sequence joins TRBV5-1 and TRBJ1-4; TRBD1 matches at 10 bases. The CDR3 spans 17 residues. Trimming cost V 4 bases and J 10 bases; bases outside gene matches: 16. The germline V gene encodes CDR1 SGHRS and CDR2 YFSETQ. The CDR3 sequence is CASSASGTGAARRKLFF. For the CDR3, the DNA is TGCGCCAGCAGCGCCTCCGGGACAGGGGCCGCACGAAGAAAACTGTTTTTT.

CDR3 bases: TGTGCCAGCCACCCAGGGGGAACTAATGAAAAACTGTTTTTT. This codes for CASHPGGTNEKLFF. The genes are TRBV28 and TRBJ1-4; 7 nucleotides align to TRBD1. This CDR3 is built from 14 residues. Germline trimming cut 8 bases from V and 1 base from J; bases unmatched to any gene: 4. CDR1 MDHEN and CDR2 SYDVKM come from the germline V gene.

This sequence joins TRBV5-1 and TRBJ2-1; 11 bases match TRBD1. The CDR3 has 14 amino acids. Germline CDR1 is SGHRS and CDR2 is YFSETQ. Trimming at V came to 3 bases and at J to 6 bases, leaving 2 bases not matched to a gene. The CDR3 loop reads CASSYGTGGNEQFF. In nucleotides, the CDR3 is TGCGCCAGCAGCTACGGGACAGGGGGCAATGAGCAGTTCTTC.

This clone was observed many times. The rearrangement links TRBV11-3 to TRBJ2-1, with 7 bases aligning to TRBD1. This CDR3 comprises 17 residues. The V and J ends lost 0 bases and 0 bases, in that order; junction bases with no gene match: 5. The germline V gene encodes CDR1 SGHNT and CDR2 YENEEA. The DNA of the CDR3 is TGTGCCAGCAGCTTAGACGACCGGGACAGCTCCTACAATGAGCAGTTCTTC. Translated, it gives CASSLDDRDSSYNEQFF.

This rearrangement joins TRBV4-3 to TRBJ1-5; no clear D. There are 16 residues in the CDR3. Germline V gene sequence: CDR1 LGHNA, CDR2 YSLEER. Trimming removed 0 bases from V and 0 bases from J, with 9 bases in between. The CDR3 is CASSQDLQTSNQPQHF. The CDR3 DNA reads as TGCGCCAGCAGCCAAGATCTACAGACTAGCAATCAGCCCCAGCATTTT.

The rearrangement joins TRBV24-1 to TRBJ2-7; the match to TRBD2 covers 11 bases. The V gene's germline CDR1 is KGHDR and CDR2 SFDVKD. The trim removed 3 bases at V and 6 bases at J, leaving 21 bases unmatched. This CDR3 is built from 20 residues. CDR3 coding DNA: TGTGCCACCAGTGATGGGGACCGTGGTAGCGGGGGGGCAAAAATCGGCGAGCAGTACGTC. It codes for CATSDGDRGSGGAKIGEQYV.